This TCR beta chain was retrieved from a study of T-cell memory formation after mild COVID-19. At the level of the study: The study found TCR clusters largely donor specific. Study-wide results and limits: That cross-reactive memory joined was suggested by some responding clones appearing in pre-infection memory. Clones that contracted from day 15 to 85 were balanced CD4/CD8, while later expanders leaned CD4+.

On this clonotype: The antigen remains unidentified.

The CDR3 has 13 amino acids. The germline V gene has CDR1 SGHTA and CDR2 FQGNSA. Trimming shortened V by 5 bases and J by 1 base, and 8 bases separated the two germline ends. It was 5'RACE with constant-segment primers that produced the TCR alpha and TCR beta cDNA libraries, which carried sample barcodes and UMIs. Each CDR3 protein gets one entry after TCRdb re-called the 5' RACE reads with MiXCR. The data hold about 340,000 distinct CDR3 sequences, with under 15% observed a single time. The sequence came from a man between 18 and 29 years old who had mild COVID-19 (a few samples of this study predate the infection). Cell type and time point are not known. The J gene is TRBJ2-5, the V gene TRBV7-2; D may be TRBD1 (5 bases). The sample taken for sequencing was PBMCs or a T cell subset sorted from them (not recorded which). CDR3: CASSARVQETQYF. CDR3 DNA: TGTGCCAGCAGCGCCAGGGTCCAAGAGACCCAGTACTTC.